This paragraph covers one T cell receptor (beta chain) sequence. Nashville, Tennessee was home to all donors, each a Caucasian adult. This record comes from a study of shared clonotypes between healthy human individuals. Study context: Three plates were used per donor for CD4 naive, three for CD4 memory, two for CD8 naive and one for CD8 memory.

Several immunoSEQ 96-well plates shared each subset's DNA, each plate a replicate. Sequenced by immunoSEQ multiplex PCR; TCRdb stores in-frame clones only, minus some. Seen here are under 200,000 clones, about 93% observed once, and the top ten hold roughly 0.07%. Germline CDR1 reads SGHRS; CDR2 reads YFSETQ. The CDR3 spans 14 residues. The ends lost 4 bases at V and 4 bases at J; junction bases unmatched: 4. The source material was naive CD4+ T cells sorted from blood. Subset defined: CD45RA+ positively selected. The origin of this receptor is a woman in her 30s in good health. This rearrangement joins TRBV5-1 to TRBJ1-1; 10 bases align to TRBD1. Written as DNA, the CDR3 is TGCGCCAGCAGCGAAGGGACAGGGGCCACTGAAGCTTTCTTT. Its translation: CASSEGTGATEAFF.